The next 25 T cell receptor beta chains were all read from a single sample in a study of T cell repertoires in cytomegalovirus infection. TCRdb re-called the reads with MiXCR, one entry per CDR3 protein. The sample shows approximately 390,000 distinct CDR3 sequences, approximately 30% of them seen only once. Their recognized antigens are unknown. The specimen was cultured PBMCs, collected from culture after CMV antigen stimulation. Receptor source: a human donor in good health (CMV status not recorded). Some clones in this sample may be carry-over from other donors' samples.

This clonotype has a handful of counts. V is TRBV7-2 and J is TRBJ1-3, with D unresolved. The CDR3 runs to 16 residues. Per the germline V gene, CDR1 is SGHTA and CDR2 is FQGNSA. V lost 4 bases and J 0 bases, leaving 13 bases between the germline ends. CDR3 bases: TGTGCCAGCAGCTATTATGTTTCGGGCTCTGGAAACACCATATATTTT. This gives the protein CASSYYVSGSGNTIYF.

The chain couples TRBV20-1 to TRBJ1-1; no definite D call. Deletions cut 3 bases from V and 5 bases from J, with 16 bases between. Germline CDR1 DFQATT, CDR2 SNEGSKA (reference sequence). The CDR3 runs to 14 residues. The CDR3 DNA reads TGCAGTGCTAGGGTCCCGATTTCGAGGACTGAAGCTTTCTTT. Residues: CSARVPISRTEAFF.

The J gene is TRBJ2-1, the V gene TRBV7-4, with 12 nucleotides matching TRBD2. Losses at the gene ends were 4 bases for V and 5 bases for J; bases not matched to a gene: 12. This CDR3 contains 18 residues. Per germline, CDR1 SGHVT and CDR2 SQSDAQ. The chain's CDR3 is CASSSTTSGSERDNEQFF. In DNA form, the CDR3 reads TGTGCCAGCAGCTCAACGACTAGCGGGAGTGAAAGGGACAATGAGCAGTTCTTC.

In this sample, this clonotype turned up many times. This rearrangement joins TRBV7-9 to TRBJ2-3; 8 nucleotides align to TRBD2. CDR3 length: 15 residues. With 5 bases clipped from V and 5 bases from J, the junction kept 9 bases outside the gene matches. In germline, CDR1 is SEHNR, CDR2 FQNEAQ (reference sequence). The chain's CDR3 is CASSVQSGRGDTQYF. CDR3 sequence (DNA): TGTGCCAGCAGCGTTCAGTCCGGGAGGGGAGATACGCAGTATTTT.

This chain connects TRBV18 to TRBJ2-5; D unclear. CDR1 is KGHSH, CDR2 LQKENI, per germline. The CDR3 consists of 13 residues. Trimming removed 2 bases from V and 5 bases from J, with 9 bases in between. CDR3: CASSPGLTETQYF. The CDR3 DNA follows: TGTGCCAGCTCACCAGGCCTAACGGAGACCCAGTACTTC.

This chain's CDR3 is CSVSGPSTEAFF. The CDR3 bases are TGCAGCGTGAGTGGGCCGTCCACTGAAGCTTTCTTT. The V gene is TRBV29-1, the J gene TRBJ1-1, with D uncertain. The V end lost 6 bases, the J end lost 4 bases, and 12 bases lay between the germline ends. Germline loops: CDR1 SQVTM, CDR2 ANQGSEA. This CDR3 is 12 amino acids long.

This clonotype has a handful of counts. CDR3 bases: TGTGCCAGCAGCCCCCAGGACAGGGCACAGCCCCAGCATTTT. This codes for CASSPQDRAQPQHF. The gene calls are TRBV3-1 and TRBJ1-5, with 8 bases identical to TRBD1. The CDR3 consists of 14 residues. CDR1 LGHDT and CDR2 YNNKEL come from the germline V gene (reference sequence). V shed 4 bases, J shed 7 bases, and the junction held 6 bases outside the gene matches.

The V call is TRBV27, the J call TRBJ2-3; D might be TRBD2 (5 bases). Deletions cut 4 bases from V and 0 bases from J, with 11 bases between. Germline values: CDR1 MNHEY, CDR2 SMNVEV (reference sequence). The CDR3 is made up of 15 amino acids. CDR3: CASSSDYLSTDTQYF. The CDR3 DNA follows: TGTGCCAGCAGTTCTGACTACCTTAGCACAGATACGCAGTATTTT.

The chain combines TRBV12-3 or TRBV12-4 with TRBJ2-1, with 8 positions matching TRBD1. This CDR3 comprises 13 residues. Trimming cost V 7 bases and J 6 bases; bases outside gene matches: 5. CDR3 DNA: TGTGCCAGCAACCCCGACAGGGGCAATGAGCAGTTCTTC. It specifies CASNPDRGNEQFF.

The V gene is TRBV6-5, the J gene TRBJ1-6; no reliable D call. The CDR3 totals 15 residues. Germline CDR1 and CDR2: MNHEY and SVGAGI. Trimming shortened V by 8 bases and J by 5 bases, and 16 bases separated the two germline ends. The CDR3 region is CASSAAGPDNSPLHF. CDR3 DNA sequence: TGTGCCAGCTCTGCGGCCGGGCCAGATAATTCACCCCTCCACTTT.

The V and J genes are TRBV24-1 and TRBJ1-3, with 7 bases that match TRBD1. The CDR3 length is 15 residues. Trimming at V came to 6 bases and at J to 4 bases, leaving 8 bases not matched to a gene. CDR1 and CDR2 from the germline V gene are KGHDR and SFDVKD. CDR3 bases: TGTGCCACCAGTTCGGGACAGACAGGCGGAAACACCATATATTTT. Its translation is CATSSGQTGGNTIYF.

The chain joins TRBV20-1 to TRBJ1-3; the match to TRBD1 covers 9 bases. Germline assignment: CDR1 DFQATT and CDR2 SNEGSKA (reference sequence). CDR3 length: 15 amino acids. V shed 6 bases and J 3 bases; nucleotides not matched to a gene: 9. CDR3 sequence (DNA): TGCAGTGCCAACAGGGACAGGGAAGGTGGAAACACCATATATTTT. Its protein product is CSANRDREGGNTIYF.

V gene TRBV20-1 combines with J gene TRBJ2-3; D possibly corresponds to TRBD2 (6 bases). This CDR3 comprises 17 residues. Germline CDR1 reads DFQATT; CDR2 reads SNEGSKA (reference sequence). Trimming shortened V by 2 bases and J by 2 bases, and 20 bases separated the two germline ends. CDR3 region: CSARIQTTSSFTDTQYF. CDR3 bases: TGCAGTGCTAGAATCCAAACAACTAGCTCCTTCACAGATACGCAGTATTTT.

V usage is TRBV6-5 and J usage is TRBJ2-5; no clear D gene. The length of the CDR3 is 14 residues. Per the germline V gene, CDR1 is MNHEY and CDR2 is SVGAGI. Trimming took off 0 bases at V and 12 bases at J, with 17 bases between the two ends. CDR3 sequence: CASSYSGRARVEYF. CDR3 in DNA: TGTGCCAGCAGTTACTCGGGTCGGGCTAGGGTAGAGTACTTC.

The rearrangement joins TRBV5-6 to TRBJ2-7; D perhaps matches TRBD2 (5 bases). The germline gives CDR1 SGHDT, CDR2 YYEEEE. The CDR3 has 16 amino acids. Trimming cost V 4 bases and J 0 bases, with 17 bases left between them. The CDR3: CASSLDLIDGSYEQYV. CDR3 DNA sequence: TGTGCCAGCAGCCTGGACTTAATAGATGGCTCCTACGAGCAGTACGTC.

This clonotype occurred many times. This chain connects TRBV7-2 to TRBJ2-5; 7 nucleotides match TRBD1. Trimming at V came to 2 bases and at J to 2 bases, leaving 11 bases not matched to a gene. Germline V gene data show CDR1 as SGHTA and CDR2 as FQGNSA. The CDR3 runs 17 residues. The chain's CDR3 is CASSLRLTGALQETQYF. Written as DNA, the CDR3 is TGTGCCAGCAGCTTACGCTTAACAGGGGCCCTTCAAGAGACCCAGTACTTC.

The gene calls are TRBV28 and TRBJ2-7; TRBD2 aligns across 13 bases. After removal of 5 bases from V and 3 bases from J, the junction contained 4 bases not matched to a gene. The CDR3 is 15 residues long. Germline V gives CDR1 MDHEN, CDR2 SYDVKM. CDR3 sequence (DNA): TGTGCCAGCAGTCCAGGGACTAGCGGGGACTACGAGCAGTACTTC. Its translation is CASSPGTSGDYEQYF.

At least ten counts were recorded for this clonotype. This chain joins TRBV6-6 and TRBJ2-7, with unresolved D. The CDR3 runs to 20 residues. CDR1 and CDR2 (germline): MNHNY, SVGAGI (reference sequence). V was shortened by 0 bases and J by 0 bases, with 24 bases between the two germline ends. The CDR3 region has the DNA TGTGCCAGCAGTTACTCTCTGCAGGCGCCGAACATTGGAAACTCCTACGAGCAGTACTTC. As protein: CASSYSLQAPNIGNSYEQYF.

The CDR3 region is CATGTPGNPQHF. CDR3 in DNA: TGTGCCACAGGGACGCCAGGCAATCCCCAGCATTTT. This chain joins TRBV10-3 and TRBJ1-5, with D maybe TRBD1 (5 bases). V dropped 10 bases and J dropped 10 bases, with 17 bases sitting between them. The CDR3 is 12 amino acids. CDR1 ENHRY and CDR2 SYGVKD come from the germline V gene.

J is TRBJ1-4 and V is TRBV7-2; D is ambiguous. V lost 5 bases and J 1 base, leaving 14 bases between the germline ends. This CDR3 contains 16 residues. The germline CDR1 and CDR2 sequences are SGHTA and FQGNSA. As DNA, the CDR3 is TGTGCCAGCAGCCCTCAGGCTAGTGGAACTAATGAAAAACTGTTTTTT. It is translated as CASSPQASGTNEKLFF.

This chain connects TRBV4-1 to TRBJ1-2; perhaps TRBD1 as D (6 bases). Per the germline V gene, CDR1 is MGHRA and CDR2 is YSYEKL. This CDR3 comprises 15 residues. The V end was cut by 4 bases, the J end by 5 bases, with 17 bases between. CDR3 nucleotides: TGCGCCAGCAGCCTTGTTGGAGGGGGGTTTTATGGCTACACCTTC. It yields the protein CASSLVGGGFYGYTF.

This clonotype has just a few counts. V gene TRBV10-3 combines with J gene TRBJ1-3; D perhaps matches TRBD1 (5 bases). Trimming shortened V by 0 bases and J by 1 base, and 7 bases separated the two germline ends. CDR3 size: 15 residues. Germline lookup yields CDR1 ENHRY and CDR2 SYGVKD. CDR3 loop: CAISESGLSGNTIYF. The CDR3 region has the DNA TGTGCCATCAGTGAGTCGGGACTGTCTGGAAACACCATATATTTT.

The chain uses TRBV18 and TRBJ2-3; no reliable D call. Trimming left V 3 bases short and J 0 bases short, with 7 bases between. Germline-derived CDR1 and CDR2 are KGHSH and LQKENI. The CDR3 spans 14 residues. DNA of the CDR3: TGTGCCAGCTCACCGATTGATAGCACAGATACGCAGTATTTT. Residues: CASSPIDSTDTQYF.

This clonotype was counted many times. V and J are TRBV7-2 and TRBJ2-2, with 10 nucleotides matching TRBD2. This CDR3 region has 16 residues. With 6 bases clipped from V and 5 bases from J, the junction kept 9 bases outside the gene matches. Germline V gene lookup returns CDR1 SGHTA and CDR2 FQGNSA. The chain's CDR3 is CASSGGGTSVTGELFF. The DNA for the CDR3 is TGTGCCAGCAGTGGGGGAGGGACTAGCGTAACCGGGGAGCTGTTTTTT. Full variable domain (missing parts from reference TRBV7-2 and TRBJ2-2): GAGVSQSPSNKVTEKGKDVELRCDPISGHTALYWYRQSLGQGLEFLIYFQGNSAPDKSGLPSDRFSAERTGGSVSTLTIQRTQQEDSAVYLCASSGGGTSVTGELFFGEGSRLTVL.

This sequence joins TRBV4-1 and TRBJ1-2; D is ambiguous. The CDR3 spans 15 residues. The germline gives CDR1 MGHRA, CDR2 YSYEKL. Trimming pared 0 bases from V and 2 bases from J, leaving 10 bases between. The CDR3 here is CASSQDHPQNYGYTF. In nucleotides, the CDR3 is TGCGCCAGCAGCCAAGATCATCCGCAAAACTATGGCTACACCTTC.